This T cell receptor (beta chain) came from a study of molecular identifiers for immune sequencing clone quantification. The ends were cut back, 1 base at V and 3 bases at J, with 11 bases in the middle. Germline V gene data show CDR1 as SGHDT and CDR2 as YYEEEE. CDR3 size: 14 residues. In preparing bulk TCR libraries, previously described methods and listed TCR primers were used. TCRdb independently ran MiXCR on the PCR reads; one entry per CDR3 protein. Of 80,000 to 95,000 distinct CDR3 sequences in the sample, 15% to 20% were seen once. Broader study findings: Clonotypes topping 20 RNA copies carried over 98% of effector molecules but under 1% of naive ones. Same-barcode identical TCR molecules could make highly expanded clones look smaller than they are. Single-cell amounts of spiked Jurkat TCR RNA were reportedly detectable among approximately 970,000 naive cells.

There are many counts of this clonotype. Its specificity is not known. Sequenced material: naive CD8+ T cells from blood, with Jurkat cell RNA spiked in. The subset was: FACS-sorted CD8+CD4-CCR7+CD45RA+ naive T cells. V usage is TRBV5-6 and J usage is TRBJ2-7; D gene uncertain. This receptor was identified in a human donor in good health. Some libraries in this study had Jurkat cell RNA spiked in. CDR3 in amino acids: CASSLRQSHYEQYF. The CDR3 coding sequence is TGTGCCAGCAGCTTGAGGCAGTCCCACTACGAGCAGTACTTC.